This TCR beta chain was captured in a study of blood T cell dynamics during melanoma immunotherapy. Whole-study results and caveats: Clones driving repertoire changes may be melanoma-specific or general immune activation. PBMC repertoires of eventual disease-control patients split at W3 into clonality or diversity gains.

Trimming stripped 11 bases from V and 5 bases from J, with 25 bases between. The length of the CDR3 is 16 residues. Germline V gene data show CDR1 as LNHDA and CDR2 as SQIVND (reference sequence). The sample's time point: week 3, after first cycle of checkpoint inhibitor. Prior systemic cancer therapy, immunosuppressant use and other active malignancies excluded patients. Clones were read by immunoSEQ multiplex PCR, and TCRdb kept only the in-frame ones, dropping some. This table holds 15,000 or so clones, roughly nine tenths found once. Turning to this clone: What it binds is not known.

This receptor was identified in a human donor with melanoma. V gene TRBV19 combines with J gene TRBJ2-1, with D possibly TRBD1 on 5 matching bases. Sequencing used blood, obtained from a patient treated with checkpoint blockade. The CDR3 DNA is TGTGCCGTTCCGTTCAGGGCAGAAGTGGGAAACAATGAGCAGTTCTTC. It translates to CAVPFRAEVGNNEQFF.